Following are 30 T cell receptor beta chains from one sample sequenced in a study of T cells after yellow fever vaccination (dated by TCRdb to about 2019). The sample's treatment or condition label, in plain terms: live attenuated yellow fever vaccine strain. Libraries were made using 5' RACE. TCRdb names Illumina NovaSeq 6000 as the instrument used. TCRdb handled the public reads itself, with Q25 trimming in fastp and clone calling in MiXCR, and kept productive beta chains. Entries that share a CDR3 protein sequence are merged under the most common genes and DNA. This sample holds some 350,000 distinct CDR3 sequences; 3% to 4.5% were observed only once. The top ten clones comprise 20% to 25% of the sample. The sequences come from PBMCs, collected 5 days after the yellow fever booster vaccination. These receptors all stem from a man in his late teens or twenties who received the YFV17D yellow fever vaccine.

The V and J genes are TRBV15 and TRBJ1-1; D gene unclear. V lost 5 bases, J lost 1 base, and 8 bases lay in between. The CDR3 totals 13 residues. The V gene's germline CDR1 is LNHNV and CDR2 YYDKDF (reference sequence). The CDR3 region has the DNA TGTGCCACCAGCCAAACCGGGAACACTGAAGCTTTCTTT. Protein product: CATSQTGNTEAFF.

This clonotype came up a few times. Here the CDR3 DNA reads TGTGCCAGCAGCCCTGGGCCCTCTACGAATGGGACCCAGTACTTC. Translated: CASSPGPSTNGTQYF. The chain combines TRBV21-1 with TRBJ2-5; TRBD2, the D gene given by the table, was not confirmed from the DNA. TRBV21-1 is a pseudogene. The CDR3 has 15 amino acids.

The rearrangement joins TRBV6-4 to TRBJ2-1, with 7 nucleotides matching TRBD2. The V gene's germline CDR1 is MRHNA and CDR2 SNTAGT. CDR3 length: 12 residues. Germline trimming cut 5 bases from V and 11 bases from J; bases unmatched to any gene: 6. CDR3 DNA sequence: TGTGCCAGCAGTCAGGGAGCGGGGAAGCAGTTCTTC. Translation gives CASSQGAGKQFF.

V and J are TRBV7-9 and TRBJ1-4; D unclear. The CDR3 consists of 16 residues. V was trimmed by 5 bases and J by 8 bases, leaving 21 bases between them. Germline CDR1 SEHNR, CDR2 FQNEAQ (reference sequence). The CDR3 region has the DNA TGTGCCAGCAGCCCCCCCGCCCAGATTTTACGCGAAAAACTGTTTTTT. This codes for CASSPPAQILREKLFF.

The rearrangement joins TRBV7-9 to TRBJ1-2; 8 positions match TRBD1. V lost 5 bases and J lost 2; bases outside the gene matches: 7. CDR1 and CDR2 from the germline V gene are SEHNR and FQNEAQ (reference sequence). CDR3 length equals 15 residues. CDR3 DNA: TGTGCCAGCAGCGACGGGACAGGCCGGAACTATGGCTACACCTTC. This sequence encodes CASSDGTGRNYGYTF.

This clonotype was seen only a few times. The CDR3 DNA reads TGTGCCAGCAGAACCTGGGACCCCTATAATCAGCCCCAGCATTTT. Its translation: CASRTWDPYNQPQHF. The chain links TRBV7-6 to TRBJ1-5, with D possibly matching TRBD1 (5 bases). The ends were cut back, 6 bases at V and 4 bases at J, with 16 bases in the middle. There are 15 residues in the CDR3. Germline V gene data show CDR1 as SGHVS and CDR2 as FNYEAQ.

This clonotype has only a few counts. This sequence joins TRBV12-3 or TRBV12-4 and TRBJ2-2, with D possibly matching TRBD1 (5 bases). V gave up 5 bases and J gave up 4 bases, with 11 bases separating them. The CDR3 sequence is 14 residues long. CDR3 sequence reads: CASSAGRATGELFF. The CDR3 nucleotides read TGTGCCAGCAGTGCTGGCAGGGCCACCGGGGAGCTGTTTTTT.

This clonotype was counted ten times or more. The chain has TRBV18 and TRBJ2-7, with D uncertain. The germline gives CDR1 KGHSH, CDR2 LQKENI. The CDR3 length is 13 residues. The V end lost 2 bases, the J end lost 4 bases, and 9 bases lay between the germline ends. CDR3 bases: TGTGCCAGCTCACCAGAAGCACTTTACGAGCAGTACGTC. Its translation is CASSPEALYEQYV.

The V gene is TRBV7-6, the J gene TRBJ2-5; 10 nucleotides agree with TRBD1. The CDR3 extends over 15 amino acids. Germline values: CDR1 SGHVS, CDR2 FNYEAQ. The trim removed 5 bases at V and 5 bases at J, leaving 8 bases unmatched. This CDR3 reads CASSPTGGVIETQYF. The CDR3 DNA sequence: TGTGCCAGCAGCCCGACAGGGGGCGTGATCGAGACCCAGTACTTC.

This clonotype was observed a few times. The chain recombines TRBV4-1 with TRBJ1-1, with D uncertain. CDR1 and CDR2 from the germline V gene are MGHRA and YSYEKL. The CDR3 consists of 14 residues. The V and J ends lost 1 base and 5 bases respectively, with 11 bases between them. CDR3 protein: CASSQVVETTEAFF. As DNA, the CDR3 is TGCGCCAGCAGCCAAGTCGTCGAAACGACTGAAGCTTTCTTT.

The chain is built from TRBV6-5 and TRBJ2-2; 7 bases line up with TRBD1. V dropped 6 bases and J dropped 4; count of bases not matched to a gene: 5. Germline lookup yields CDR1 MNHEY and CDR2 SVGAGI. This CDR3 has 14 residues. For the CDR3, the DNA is TGTGCCAGCAGCCGTACAGGGGCCACCGGGGAGCTGTTTTTT. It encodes CASSRTGATGELFF.

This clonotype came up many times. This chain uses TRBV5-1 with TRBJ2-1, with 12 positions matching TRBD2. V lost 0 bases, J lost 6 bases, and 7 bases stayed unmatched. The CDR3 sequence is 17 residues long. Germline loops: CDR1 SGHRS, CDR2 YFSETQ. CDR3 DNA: TGCGCCAGCAGCTTGGACCCCCCTAGCGGGGGGGCCAATGAGCAGTTCTTC. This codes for CASSLDPPSGGANEQFF.

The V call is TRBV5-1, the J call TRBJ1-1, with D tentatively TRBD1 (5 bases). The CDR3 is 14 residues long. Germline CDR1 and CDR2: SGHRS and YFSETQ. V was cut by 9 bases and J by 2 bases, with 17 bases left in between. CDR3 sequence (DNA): TGCGCCACTCGAGGGGCGGGGGTAAACACTGAAGCTTTCTTT. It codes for CATRGAGVNTEAFF.

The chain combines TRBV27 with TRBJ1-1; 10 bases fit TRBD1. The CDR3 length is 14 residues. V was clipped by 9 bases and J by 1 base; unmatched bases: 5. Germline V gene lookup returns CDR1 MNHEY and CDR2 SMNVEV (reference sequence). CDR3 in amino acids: CASTGTGANTEAFF. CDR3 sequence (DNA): TGTGCCAGTACCGGGACAGGGGCGAACACTGAAGCTTTCTTT.

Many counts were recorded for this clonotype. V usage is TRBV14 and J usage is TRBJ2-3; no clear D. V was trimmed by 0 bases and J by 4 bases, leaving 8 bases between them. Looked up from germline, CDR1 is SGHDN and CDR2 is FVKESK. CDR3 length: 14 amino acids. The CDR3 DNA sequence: TGTGCCAGCAGCCAAGAGAGGCTGTCAGATACGCAGTATTTT. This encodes CASSQERLSDTQYF.

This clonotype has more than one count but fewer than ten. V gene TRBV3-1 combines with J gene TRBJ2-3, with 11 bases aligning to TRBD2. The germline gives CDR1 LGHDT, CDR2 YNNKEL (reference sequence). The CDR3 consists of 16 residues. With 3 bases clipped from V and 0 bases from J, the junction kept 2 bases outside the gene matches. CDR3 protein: CASSHRTSGSTDTQYF. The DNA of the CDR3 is TGTGCCAGCAGCCACCGGACTAGCGGGAGCACAGATACGCAGTATTTT.

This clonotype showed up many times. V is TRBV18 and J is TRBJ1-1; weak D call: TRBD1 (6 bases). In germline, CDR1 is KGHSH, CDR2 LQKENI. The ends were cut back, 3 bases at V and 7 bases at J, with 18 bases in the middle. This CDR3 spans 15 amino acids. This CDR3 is CASSPPWGGSGEAFF. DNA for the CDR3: TGTGCCAGCTCACCCCCCTGGGGGGGCTCGGGTGAAGCTTTCTTT.

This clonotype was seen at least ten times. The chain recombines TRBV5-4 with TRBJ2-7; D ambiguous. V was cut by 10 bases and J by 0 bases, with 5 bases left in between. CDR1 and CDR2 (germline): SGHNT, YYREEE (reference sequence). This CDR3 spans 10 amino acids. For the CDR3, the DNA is TGTGCCGGCTACTCCTACGAGCAGTACTTC. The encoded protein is CAGYSYEQYF.

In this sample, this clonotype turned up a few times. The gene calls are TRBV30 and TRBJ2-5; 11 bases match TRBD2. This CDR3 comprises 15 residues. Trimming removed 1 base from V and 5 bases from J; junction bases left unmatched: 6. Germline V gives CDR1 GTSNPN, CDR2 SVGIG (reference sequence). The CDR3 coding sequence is TGTGCCTGGAGTGAGCTAGCGGGGGGCCTGGAGACCCAGTACTTC. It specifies CAWSELAGGLETQYF.

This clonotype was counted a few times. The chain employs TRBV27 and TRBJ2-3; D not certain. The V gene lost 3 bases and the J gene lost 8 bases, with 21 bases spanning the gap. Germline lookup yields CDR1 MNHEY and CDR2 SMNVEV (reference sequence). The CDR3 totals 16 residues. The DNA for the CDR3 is TGTGCCAGCAGTTTTTTTAGCCGGACCAAGAGTCCTACGCAGTATTTT. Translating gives CASSFFSRTKSPTQYF.

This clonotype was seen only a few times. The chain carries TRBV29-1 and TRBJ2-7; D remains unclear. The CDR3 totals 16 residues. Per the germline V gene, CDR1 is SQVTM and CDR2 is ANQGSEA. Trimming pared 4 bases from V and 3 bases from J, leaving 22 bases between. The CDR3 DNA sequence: TGCAGCGTTGTCCCGAAGGGCCCTACGATAAACTACGAGCAGTACTTC. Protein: CSVVPKGPTINYEQYF.

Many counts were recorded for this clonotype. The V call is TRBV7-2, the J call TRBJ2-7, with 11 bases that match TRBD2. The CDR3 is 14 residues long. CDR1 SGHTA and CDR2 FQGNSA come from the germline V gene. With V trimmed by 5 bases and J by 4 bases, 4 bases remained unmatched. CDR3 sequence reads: CASSPSGGIYEQYV. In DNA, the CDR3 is TGTGCCAGCAGCCCTAGCGGGGGGATTTACGAGCAGTACGTC.

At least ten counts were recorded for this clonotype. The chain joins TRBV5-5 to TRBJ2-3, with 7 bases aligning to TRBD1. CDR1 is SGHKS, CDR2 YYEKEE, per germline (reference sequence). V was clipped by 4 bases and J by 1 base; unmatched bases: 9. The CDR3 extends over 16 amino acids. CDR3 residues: CASSQRQGVGTDTQYF. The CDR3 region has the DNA TGTGCCAGCAGCCAACGACAGGGAGTGGGCACAGATACGCAGTATTTT.

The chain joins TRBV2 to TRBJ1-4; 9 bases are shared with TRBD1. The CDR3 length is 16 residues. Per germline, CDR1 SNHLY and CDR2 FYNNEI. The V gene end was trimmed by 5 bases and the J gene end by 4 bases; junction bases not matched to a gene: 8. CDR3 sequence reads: CASSRTGASYNEKLFF. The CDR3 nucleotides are TGTGCCAGCAGTCGGACAGGGGCGTCTTATAATGAAAAACTGTTTTTT.

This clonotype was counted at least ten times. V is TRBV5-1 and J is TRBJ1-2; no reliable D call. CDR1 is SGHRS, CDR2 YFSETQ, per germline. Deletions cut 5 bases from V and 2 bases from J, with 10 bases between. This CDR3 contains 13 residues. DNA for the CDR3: TGCGCCAGCAGTCGGACGGACAACTATGGCTACACCTTC. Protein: CASSRTDNYGYTF. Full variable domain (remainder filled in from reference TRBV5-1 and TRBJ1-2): KAGVTQTPRYLIKTRGQQVTLSCSPISGHRSVSWYQQTPGQGLQFLFEYFSETQRNKGNFPGRFSGRQFSNSRSEMNVSTLELGDSALYLCASSRTDNYGYTFGSGTRLTVV.

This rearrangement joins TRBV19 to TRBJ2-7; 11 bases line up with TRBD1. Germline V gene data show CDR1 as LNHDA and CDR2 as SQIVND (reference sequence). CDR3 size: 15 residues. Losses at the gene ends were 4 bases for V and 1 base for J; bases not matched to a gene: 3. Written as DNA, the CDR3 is TGTGCCAGTAGTAAGGGGACAGGGGGTTCCTACGAGCAGTACGTC. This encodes CASSKGTGGSYEQYV.

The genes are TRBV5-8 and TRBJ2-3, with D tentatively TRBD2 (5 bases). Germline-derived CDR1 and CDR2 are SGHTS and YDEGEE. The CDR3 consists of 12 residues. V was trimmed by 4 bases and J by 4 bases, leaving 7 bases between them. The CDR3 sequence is CASSRSADTQYF. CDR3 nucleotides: TGTGCCAGCAGCCGTAGCGCAGATACGCAGTATTTT.

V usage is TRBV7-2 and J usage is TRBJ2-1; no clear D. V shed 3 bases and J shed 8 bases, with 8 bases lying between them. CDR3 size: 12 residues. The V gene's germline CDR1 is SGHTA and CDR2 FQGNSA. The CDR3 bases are TGTGCCAGCAGCTTTTTTGACGATGAGCAGTTCTTC. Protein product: CASSFFDDEQFF.

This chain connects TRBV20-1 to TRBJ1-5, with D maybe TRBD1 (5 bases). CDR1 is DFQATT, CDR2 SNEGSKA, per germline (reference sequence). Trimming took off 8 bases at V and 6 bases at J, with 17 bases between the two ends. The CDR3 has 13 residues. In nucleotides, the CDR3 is TGCAGTTCTCCCCCCGGGGCGGGTCAGCCCCAGCATTTT. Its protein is CSSPPGAGQPQHF.

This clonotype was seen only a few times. The CDR3 loop reads CASSQPKYEQYF. The CDR3 coding sequence is TGTGCCAGCTCACAACCGAAATACGAGCAGTACTTC. The genes are TRBV6-1 and TRBJ2-7, with no clear D. Deletions cut 8 bases from V and 4 bases from J, with 12 bases between. The CDR3 is 12 residues long. The germline V gene encodes CDR1 MNHNS and CDR2 SASEGT.